A selection of T cell receptor beta chains follows, all from one sample in a study of shared clonotypes between healthy human individuals. Profiled with immunoSEQ multiplex PCR; TCRdb holds only in-frame clones, not every one. The sample carries over a million clones, around three quarters recorded once. Specimen: memory CD4+ T cells from PBMCs. These receptors came from a man aged 18-30 years in good health. Some clones in this sample may be carry-over from other donors' samples. The CDR3 runs from the conserved cysteine through the conserved F or W. Each record gives: V gene, clone size, J gene, D gene, CDR3 protein, CDR3 DNA. A D gene is named only where the DNA matches it firmly. Rows may omit the clone size; those that give it use once, few, many or a size class.

TRBV9	once	TRBJ2-7	TRBD2	CASAKKRDFSYEQYF	TGTGCCAGCGCCAAAAAGCGGGACTTCTCCTACGAGCAGTACTTC
TRBV29-1	-	TRBJ2-7	-	CSVGLAYEQYF	TGCAGCGTTGGTCTAGCCTACGAGCAGTACTTC
TRBV11-2	-	TRBJ2-1	-	CASSLLLSYNEQFF	TGTGCCAGCAGCTTATTATTATCTTACAATGAGCAGTTCTTC
TRBV2	few	TRBJ2-5	TRBD2	CASNPREGETQYF	TGTGCCAGCAACCCCAGGGAGGGGGAGACCCAGTACTTC
TRBV2	few	TRBJ2-1	-	CASSALGLGPYNEQFF	TGTGCCAGCAGTGCATTGGGGTTAGGCCCCTACAATGAGCAGTTCTTC
TRBV6-1	-	TRBJ1-5	-	CASKRQISNQPQHF	TGTGCCAGCAAAAGACAGATTAGCAATCAGCCCCAGCATTTT
TRBV10-3	few	TRBJ2-1	-	CAISESNSNEQFF	TGTGCCATCAGTGAGTCGAACAGTAATGAGCAGTTCTTC
TRBV6-4	-	TRBJ2-5	-	CASSVQLGPETQYF	TGTGCCAGCAGTGTGCAACTGGGCCCAGAGACCCAGTACTTC
TRBV27	-	TRBJ2-5	TRBD2	CASSFRGGPQETQYF	TGTGCCAGCAGTTTCCGGGGGGGGCCTCAAGAGACCCAGTACTTC
TRBV11-2	-	TRBJ2-3	-	CASSYPTGNADTQYF	TGTGCCAGCAGCTATCCTACAGGGAACGCAGATACGCAGTATTTT
TRBV18	-	TRBJ1-2	-	CASSPPGLGYTF	TGTGCCAGCTCACCACCAGGGTTGGGCTACACCTTC
TRBV11-2	-	TRBJ2-1	TRBD2	CASSSISGKNNEQFF	TGTGCCAGCAGCTCGATAAGCGGGAAGAACAATGAGCAGTTCTTC
TRBV27	many	TRBJ2-7	TRBD1	CASSLRDRASYEQYF	TGTGCCAGCAGTTTGCGGGACAGGGCCTCCTACGAGCAGTACTTC
TRBV28	few	TRBJ2-7	-	CASSINYEQYF	TGTGCCAGCAGCATCAACTACGAGCAGTACTTC
TRBV28	-	TRBJ1-1	-	CASSFSLFLGKPEAFF	TGTGCCAGCAGTTTCTCGCTTTTCTTGGGGAAACCTGAAGCTTTCTTT
TRBV6-5	-	TRBJ1-2	-	CASTGGAGYTF	TGTGCCAGTACGGGGGGAGCTGGCTACACCTTC
TRBV28	-	TRBJ1-2	TRBD1	CASTQSAGGAYGYTF	TGTGCCAGCACCCAGTCGGCAGGGGGCGCATATGGCTACACCTTC
TRBV5-6	-	TRBJ2-7	-	CASSLGRSYEQYF	TGTGCCAGCAGCTTGGGGCGCTCCTACGAGCAGTACTTC
TRBV4-1	-	TRBJ2-2	TRBD1	CASSLPGGRSTGELFF	TGCGCCAGCAGCCTCCCAGGGGGTCGGAGCACCGGGGAGCTGTTTTTT
TRBV5-4	-	TRBJ1-4	-	CASSSLPSLATNEKLFF	TGTGCCAGCAGCTCCCTCCCTAGCTTGGCTACTAATGAAAAACTGTTTTTT
TRBV29-1	-	TRBJ1-2	TRBD1	CSVGDRVFGGYTF	TGCAGCGTTGGTGACAGGGTTTTCGGCGGCTACACCTTC
TRBV14	-	TRBJ1-2	-	CASSQDAGRAIGYTF	TGTGCCAGCAGCCAAGATGCGGGTCGGGCGATTGGCTACACCTTC
TRBV9	-	TRBJ2-2	-	CASRGRLGTGELFF	TGTGCCAGTCGGGGTCGCTTAGGCACCGGGGAGCTGTTTTTT
TRBV5-1	-	TRBJ1-2	TRBD1	CASSPPTGQGGNYGYTF	TGCGCCAGCAGCCCACCCACTGGACAGGGGGGAAACTATGGCTACACCTTC
TRBV19	-	TRBJ1-2	TRBD1	CASSPGRTGRWGYTF	TGTGCCAGTAGTCCGGGACGGACAGGGAGATGGGGCTACACCTTC
TRBV7-3	-	TRBJ2-3	TRBD2	CASSLGTSGPGDTQYF	TGTGCCAGCAGCCTCGGGACTAGCGGGCCCGGAGATACGCAGTATTTT
TRBV28	-	TRBJ1-5	TRBD1	CASSLTGGGQPQHF	TGTGCCAGCAGTCTTACAGGGGGAGGTCAGCCCCAGCATTTT
TRBV28	-	TRBJ1-5	-	CASSLSLDKYQPQHF	TGTGCCAGCAGTTTATCACTGGACAAGTATCAGCCCCAGCATTTT
TRBV14	-	TRBJ2-7	-	CASSRVVGYEQYF	TGTGCCAGCAGCCGTGTGGTCGGCTACGAGCAGTACTTC
TRBV9	-	TRBJ2-1	TRBD2	CASSVTAGEYNEQFF	TGTGCCAGCAGCGTAACAGCGGGAGAGTACAATGAGCAGTTCTTC
TRBV7-3	-	TRBJ2-1	TRBD2	CASSLQAGLNEQFF	TGTGCCAGCAGCTTACAAGCGGGACTCAATGAGCAGTTCTTC
TRBV2	-	TRBJ2-4	-	CASSGQVVGKNIQYF	TGTGCCAGCAGCGGCCAGGTGGTGGGCAAAAACATTCAGTACTTC
TRBV5-5	once	TRBJ1-2	TRBD1	CASSLVGQASHF	TGTGCCAGCAGCTTGGTAGGACAGGCGTCCCACTTC
TRBV19	-	TRBJ2-5	-	CASKGGISAETQYF	TGTGCCAGTAAAGGGGGGATTTCGGCCGAGACCCAGTACTTC